This TCR beta chain comes out of a study of blood T cell repertoires in COVID-19. On the study more broadly: Samples representing acute and convalescent COVID-19 were sourced from the United States, Italy and Spain.

In the original workflow: Estimation of nucleated cell counts was performed using reference gene primer amplification. Using immunoSEQ multiplex PCR, the repertoire was profiled, and TCRdb retains in-frame clones only, with some absent. V, J and clone size derive from that table, while D and trimming were established from the DNA sequence. The sample contains 65,000 to 95,000 clones, just under 80% of which appear only once. Patients in Seattle were enrolled during active infection, then followed longitudinally. Source material: peripheral blood. This clonotype originated in a man aged 55-75 years with COVID-19, enrolled during active disease.

Written as DNA, the CDR3 is TGTGCCAGCAGCTTACAGCGGGAGCCTTACAATGAGCAGTTCTTC. Protein: CASSLQREPYNEQFF. The V and J genes are TRBV7-2 and TRBJ2-1; 8 bases are shared with TRBD2. After removal of 2 bases from V and 4 bases from J, the junction contained 4 bases not matched to a gene. Germline V CDR1 and CDR2: SGHTA, FQGNSA. The CDR3 has 15 residues.